The clone carrying this T cell receptor beta chain was seen only a few times. These data are taken from a study of cytomegalovirus exposure and HLA in healthy donors. Both 60 Vbeta primers and 13 Jbeta primers went into the PCR. Clones were sequenced by immunoSEQ multiplex PCR, and TCRdb holds only the in-frame ones, with some missing. In the table there are about 200,000 clones, around 75% of which are singletons. With 3 bases clipped from V and 6 bases from J, the junction kept 4 bases outside the gene matches. The CDR3 has 15 amino acids. Germline-derived CDR1 and CDR2 are MRHNA and SNTAGT. This chain connects TRBV6-4 to TRBJ2-2; the match to TRBD2 covers 10 bases. What was sequenced was PBMCs. The clonotype originates from a woman younger than 45 in good health and CMV-seronegative. CDR3 loop: CASSEATSGAGELFF. CDR3 DNA: TGTGCCAGCAGTGAGGCAACTAGCGGGGCCGGGGAGCTGTTTTTT.